This is a list of T cell receptor beta chains from one sample in a study of OX40 agonist ivuxolimab in advanced cancers. Sequenced by immunoSEQ multiplex PCR; TCRdb stores in-frame clones only, minus some. This table has 70,000 to 80,000 clones, approximately 81% appearing once. The sample was CD4+ or CD8+ T cells sorted from blood, taken in a trial of the OX40 agonist ivuxolimab. The receptors shown here come from an adult with an advanced solid tumor such as melanoma, head and neck, liver or kidney cancer. CDR3s include the opening cysteine and the closing phenylalanine or tryptophan. The order of the fields is J gene, clone size, D gene, V gene, CDR3 protein, CDR3 DNA. A D gene is named only where the DNA matches it firmly. Size is omitted from some rows. Given values are once, few, many or a class for expanded clones.

TRBJ2-7,-,TRBD2,TRBV7-2,CASSFGRLSYEQYF,TGTGCCAGCAGCTTCGGGAGGTTGTCCTACGAGCAGTACTTC
TRBJ1-2,-,-,TRBV14,CASSQGHYGYTF,TGTGCCAGCAGCCAAGGTCACTATGGCTACACCTTC
TRBJ1-2,-,-,TRBV4-1,CASSQDQSGDFYNYGYTF,TGCGCCAGCAGCCAGGACCAAAGTGGGGACTTTTATAACTATGGCTACACCTTC
TRBJ1-1,-,-,TRBV5-5,CASSSVPRGIVTEAFF,TGTGCCAGCAGTTCAGTACCCAGGGGAATCGTCACTGAAGCTTTCTTT
TRBJ1-5,many,-,TRBV6-6,CASTSPGNQPQHF,TGTGCCAGCACCTCCCCGGGCAATCAGCCCCAGCATTTT
TRBJ2-7,few,-,TRBV4-1,CASSLMTGAAYEQYF,TGCGCCAGCAGCCTCATGACAGGAGCAGCCTACGAGCAGTACTTC
TRBJ1-2,few,-,TRBV9,CASSVGGYGYTF,TGTGCCAGCAGCGTAGGCGGCTATGGCTACACCTTC
TRBJ1-1,-,TRBD1,TRBV7-8,CASSLVIGTGGTEAFF,TGTGCCAGCAGCTTGGTAATTGGGACAGGGGGTACTGAAGCTTTCTTT
TRBJ2-1,-,TRBD1,TRBV7-2,CASSLVRLGRGFNHEQFF,TGTGCCAGCAGCTTAGTTCGTCTCGGCAGGGGGTTTAATCATGAGCAGTTCTTC
TRBJ2-1,-,TRBD1,TRBV4-2,CASSQDSATGSSYNEQFF,TGTGCCAGCAGCCAAGATTCCGCGACAGGGAGCTCCTACAATGAGCAGTTCTTC
TRBJ2-3,-,-,TRBV4-2,CASSQGHRAGTDTQYF,TGTGCCAGCAGCCAGGGTCACAGGGCGGGCACAGATACGCAGTATTTT
TRBJ1-1,once,TRBD1,TRBV7-6,CASGGTGGNTEAFF,TGTGCCAGCGGGGGGACAGGGGGGAACACTGAAGCTTTCTTT
TRBJ2-2,-,-,TRBV19,CASNPRTGGRTGELFF,TGTGCCAGTAATCCACGGACAGGTGGGAGGACCGGGGAGCTGTTTTTT
TRBJ1-2,-,TRBD1,TRBV2,CASSQTGSYGYTF,TGTGCCAGCAGTCAGACAGGGTCTTATGGCTACACCTTC
TRBJ1-6,-,-,TRBV25-1,CASSEGRVAHSPLHF,TGTGCCAGCAGTGAGGGGCGGGTAGCACATTCACCCCTCCACTTT
TRBJ2-7,once,-,TRBV6-5,CASSRPAIPGEQYF,TGTGCCAGCAGTAGACCAGCAATCCCGGGCGAGCAGTACTTC
TRBJ2-7,-,-,TRBV5-1,CASSVWDGQYEQYF,TGCGCCAGCAGCGTCTGGGACGGACAATACGAGCAGTACTTC
TRBJ2-3,-,TRBD2,TRBV19,CASSMGLALATDTQYF,TGTGCCAGTAGTATGGGACTAGCCCTAGCCACAGATACGCAGTATTTT
TRBJ2-1,few,-,TRBV7-2,CASSLGLDLDEQFF,TGTGCCAGCAGCTTAGGACTAGATTTGGATGAGCAGTTCTTC
TRBJ2-5,-,-,TRBV5-1,CASSLGVRADWRETQYF,TGCGCCAGCAGCTTGGGGGTGAGGGCGGATTGGCGAGAGACCCAGTACTTC
TRBJ2-1,-,-,TRBV9,CASSVDSYYNEQFF,TGTGCCAGCAGCGTAGACTCGTACTACAATGAGCAGTTCTTC
TRBJ1-1,-,TRBD1,TRBV5-1,CASSVTGGTEAFF,TGCGCCAGCAGCGTTACAGGGGGCACTGAAGCTTTCTTT
TRBJ2-5,once,TRBD2,TRBV9,CASTPGGDFKETQYF,TGTGCCAGCACCCCGGGGGGGGATTTTAAAGAGACCCAGTACTTC
TRBJ2-5,-,-,TRBV6-5,CASSYPNGGREYF,TGTGCCAGCAGTTACCCTAACGGGGGTCGGGAGTACTTC
TRBJ1-1,-,-,TRBV29-1,CSAYRVGPNTEAFF,TGCAGCGCCTACAGGGTCGGACCGAACACTGAAGCTTTCTTT
TRBJ1-1,once,-,TRBV19,CASSTTMIARTEAFF,TGTGCCAGTAGTACAACTATGATCGCTCGGACTGAAGCTTTCTTT
TRBJ1-2,few,-,TRBV6-5,CASSYGGFYGYTF,TGTGCCAGCAGTTATGGGGGCTTCTATGGCTACACCTTC
TRBJ1-2,-,-,TRBV27,CASWTANYGYTF,TGTGCCAGTTGGACGGCTAACTATGGCTACACCTTC
TRBJ2-5,-,-,TRBV15,CATSSDYGETQYF,TGTGCCACCAGCAGTGACTACGGGGAGACCCAGTACTTC
TRBJ2-1,few,-,TRBV19,CASSIARLVPNNEQFF,TGTGCCAGTAGTATAGCCCGACTAGTACCCAACAATGAGCAGTTCTTC
TRBJ2-7,-,TRBD2,TRBV10-2,CASSPRTSYEQYF,TGCGCCAGCAGTCCTAGGACTAGCTACGAGCAGTACTTC
TRBJ1-1,-,-,TRBV4-2,CASSQDVRREDTEAFF,TGTGCCAGCAGCCAAGATGTGCGCAGGGAAGACACTGAAGCTTTCTTT
TRBJ2-7,many,-,TRBV7-6,CASSLNLGRTAYEQYF,TGTGCCAGCAGCTTAAATCTGGGACGGACAGCCTACGAGCAGTACTTC
TRBJ1-3,-,-,TRBV5-1,CASSLAPSGGNTIYF,TGCGCCAGCAGCTTGGCCCCCTCGGGAGGAAACACCATATATTTT
TRBJ1-5,-,-,TRBV29-1,CSVSGQRNQPQHF,TGCAGCGTTTCTGGGCAGAGAAATCAGCCCCAGCATTTT
TRBJ1-5,few,-,TRBV27,CASSLLGGQPQHF,TGTGCCAGCAGTTTATTGGGGGGCCAGCCCCAGCATTTT
TRBJ1-2,-,-,TRBV6-1,CASSELGVRDYGYTF,TGTGCCAGCAGTGAATTGGGGGTGCGTGACTATGGCTACACCTTC
TRBJ2-2,once,-,TRBV6-4,CASSFGGNAGELFF,TGTGCCAGCAGTTTCGGAGGGAACGCCGGGGAGCTGTTTTTT
TRBJ1-3,-,TRBD1,TRBV9,CASSGGTGGSGNTIYF,TGTGCCAGCAGCGGTGGGACAGGGGGCAGTGGAAACACCATATATTTT
TRBJ1-5,-,-,TRBV6-1,CASSADRSNQPQHF,TGTGCCAGCAGTGCCGACAGGAGCAATCAGCCCCAGCATTTT
TRBJ1-6,-,TRBD1,TRBV9,CASSNRGRDSPLHF,TGTGCCAGCAGCAACAGGGGCAGAGATTCACCCCTCCACTTT
TRBJ1-2,-,-,TRBV7-9,CASSPREVENYGYTF,TGTGCCAGCAGCCCCAGGGAAGTGGAGAACTATGGCTACACCTTC
TRBJ2-2,once,TRBD1,TRBV27,CASSLFPGTGRPGELFF,TGTGCCAGCAGTTTATTTCCGGGGACAGGTCGTCCCGGGGAGCTGTTTTTT
TRBJ2-1,-,-,TRBV7-9,CASRIVSNEQFF,TGTGCCAGCAGAATAGTCTCCAATGAGCAGTTCTTC
TRBJ1-3,-,TRBD1,TRBV4-1,CASQNLQGPSGNTIYF,TGCGCCAGCCAAAATCTACAGGGGCCCTCTGGAAACACCATATATTTT
TRBJ2-7,-,-,TRBV6-5,CASSPRTPRDEQYF,TGTGCCAGCAGCCCCCGGACCCCGCGGGACGAGCAGTACTTC
TRBJ1-1,-,-,TRBV29-1,CSVAPGSPGTEAFF,TGCAGCGTTGCCCCTGGTAGTCCGGGCACTGAAGCTTTCTTT
TRBJ1-5,-,-,TRBV7-6,CASSLGSGNQPQHF,TGTGCCAGCAGCTTAGGGAGCGGGAATCAGCCCCAGCATTTT
TRBJ2-5,-,TRBD2,TRBV7-8,CASSLVRTSGSFSEQYF,TGTGCCAGCAGCTTAGTGAGGACTAGCGGGAGTTTTTCTGAGCAGTACTTC
TRBJ1-5,few,-,TRBV4-2,CASSQDPRSNQPQHF,TGTGCCAGCAGCCAAGATCCCAGGTCCAATCAGCCCCAGCATTTT
TRBJ2-7,-,-,TRBV4-1,CASSQQTGGYEQYF,TGCGCCAGCAGCCAACAGACAGGAGGCTACGAGCAGTACTTC
TRBJ2-1,-,-,TRBV13,CASSVGGAFYNEQFF,TGTGCCAGCAGCGTAGGCGGAGCGTTTTACAATGAGCAGTTCTTC
TRBJ1-2,once,-,TRBV2,CASREEPGNYGYTF,TGTGCCAGCAGAGAGGAACCGGGGAACTATGGCTACACCTTC
TRBJ2-5,once,TRBD2,TRBV10-3,CAISAQSGGAGETQYF,TGTGCCATCAGCGCTCAAAGCGGGGGGGCTGGAGAGACCCAGTACTTC
TRBJ1-4,once,-,TRBV19,CASSMSQATNEKLFF,TGTGCCAGTAGTATGAGTCAGGCAACTAATGAAAAACTGTTTTTT
TRBJ2-5,-,-,TRBV9,CASSVEHEETQYF,TGTGCCAGCAGCGTAGAGCACGAGGAGACCCAGTACTTC
TRBJ2-4,few,TRBD1,TRBV4-1,CASSHPGQGNIQYF,TGCGCCAGCAGCCACCCGGGACAGGGGAACATTCAGTACTTC
TRBJ2-3,few,TRBD1,TRBV7-9,CASSSRTPGQGLDTQYF,TGTGCCAGCAGCTCCAGAACCCCGGGACAGGGGTTAGATACGCAGTATTTT
TRBJ1-2,-,TRBD1,TRBV19,CASSGGQRIYGYTF,TGTGCCAGTAGTGGGGGACAGAGAATTTATGGCTACACCTTC
TRBJ1-1,-,TRBD1,TRBV4-3,CASSQGDRISNTEAFF,TGCGCCAGCAGCCAAGGGGACAGAATTTCGAACACTGAAGCTTTCTTT